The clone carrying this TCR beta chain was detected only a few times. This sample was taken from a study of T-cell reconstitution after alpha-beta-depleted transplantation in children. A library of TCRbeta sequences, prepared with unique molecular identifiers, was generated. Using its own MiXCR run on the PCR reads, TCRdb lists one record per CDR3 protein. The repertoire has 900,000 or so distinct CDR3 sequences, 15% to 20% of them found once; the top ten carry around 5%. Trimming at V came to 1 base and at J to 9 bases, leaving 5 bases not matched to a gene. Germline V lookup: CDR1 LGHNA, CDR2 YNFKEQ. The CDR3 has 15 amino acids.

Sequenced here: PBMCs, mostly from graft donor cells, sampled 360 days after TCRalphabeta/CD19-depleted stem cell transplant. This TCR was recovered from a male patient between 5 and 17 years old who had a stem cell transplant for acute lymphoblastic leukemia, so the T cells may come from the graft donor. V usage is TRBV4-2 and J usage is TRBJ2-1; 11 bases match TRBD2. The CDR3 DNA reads TGTGCCAGCAGCCAAGTAGCGGGAGGGCCTGGTGAGCAGTTCTTC. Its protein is CASSQVAGGPGEQFF.